Each of the 31 T cell receptor beta chains below was sequenced from the same sample in a study of OX40 agonist ivuxolimab in advanced cancers. Using immunoSEQ multiplex PCR, the repertoire was profiled, and TCRdb retains in-frame clones only, with some absent. The sample includes 70,000 to 90,000 clones, about 91% of them seen just once. The sequences come from CD4+ or CD8+ T cells sorted from blood, collected in a trial of the OX40 agonist ivuxolimab. The receptors shown here come from an adult with an advanced solid tumor such as melanoma, head and neck, liver or kidney cancer.

The chain combines TRBV10-1 with TRBJ2-1; D remains ambiguous. Trimming shortened V by 5 bases and J by 0 bases, and 11 bases separated the two germline ends. Germline CDR1 is WNHNN and CDR2 is SYGVQD (reference sequence). The CDR3 covers 15 residues. CDR3 residues: CASSLVSSSYNEQFF. The DNA of the CDR3 is TGCGCCAGCAGTTTAGTCTCCAGCTCCTACAATGAGCAGTTCTTC.

V gene TRBV9 combines with J gene TRBJ2-7; TRBD2 matches at 10 bases. The trim removed 0 bases at V and 2 bases at J, leaving 2 bases unmatched. There are 15 residues in the CDR3. Germline V gene lookup returns CDR1 SGDLS and CDR2 YYNGEE. As DNA, the CDR3 is TGTGCCAGCAGCGTAGGGACTAGCGGACCCTACGAGCAGTACTTC. Translating it yields CASSVGTSGPYEQYF.

V gene TRBV14 combines with J gene TRBJ2-7; possibly TRBD1 or TRBD2 for D (5 bases each). Germline assignment: CDR1 SGHDN and CDR2 FVKESK. CDR3 size: 15 residues. With 4 bases removed from V and 4 bases from J, the gap between germline ends came to 17 bases. The CDR3 loop is CASSRYGTAPYEQYF. The DNA of the CDR3 is TGTGCCAGCAGCCGGTATGGGACGGCTCCATACGAGCAGTACTTC.

The DNA of the CDR3 is TGTGCCAGCAGCCAGCTAGGAGGGAACACCGGGGAGCTGTTTTTT. This encodes CASSQLGGNTGELFF. The chain employs TRBV14 and TRBJ2-2; the D gene is possibly TRBD2 (5 bases). CDR1 and CDR2 (germline): SGHDN, FVKESK. Trimming pared 3 bases from V and 1 base from J, leaving 9 bases between. The length of the CDR3 is 15 residues.

The V call is TRBV9, the J call TRBJ2-3; TRBD2 aligns across 7 bases. The germline CDR1 and CDR2 sequences are SGDLS and YYNGEE. The length of the CDR3 is 16 residues. With 4 bases clipped from V and 5 bases from J, the junction kept 13 bases outside the gene matches. Here the CDR3 DNA reads TGTGCCAGCAGCCAGAGAGGAGGGAGGGCGGAAGATACGCAGTATTTT. This translates into CASSQRGGRAEDTQYF.

V and J are TRBV6-6 and TRBJ1-2; D is possibly TRBD1 (5 bases). The CDR3 loop spans 15 amino acids. The V gene's germline CDR1 is MNHNY and CDR2 SVGAGI (reference sequence). V was shortened by 5 bases and J by 4 bases, with 17 bases between the two germline ends. CDR3 in amino acids: CASSDINGGSYGYTF. CDR3 nucleotides: TGTGCCAGCAGTGACATCAATGGGGGGAGCTATGGCTACACCTTC.

The chain is built from TRBV7-9 and TRBJ2-1, with a possible D match to TRBD2 (5 bases). From germline, CDR1 is SEHNR and CDR2 FQNEAQ (reference sequence). Trimming stripped 2 bases from V and 3 bases from J, with 11 bases between. CDR3 length: 15 residues. CDR3 amino acids: CASSLMASNYNEQFF. In nucleotides, the CDR3 is TGTGCCAGCAGCTTAATGGCTAGCAACTACAATGAGCAGTTCTTC.

V is TRBV7-2 and J is TRBJ2-2; D is unresolved. The CDR3 has 15 residues. V lost 4 bases and J lost 0, with 9 bases in between. Per the germline V gene, CDR1 is SGHTA and CDR2 is FQGNSA. The CDR3 loop is CASSSQWANTGELFF. DNA of the CDR3: TGTGCCAGCAGCTCCCAGTGGGCGAACACCGGGGAGCTGTTTTTT.

The rearrangement uses TRBV10-3 and TRBJ2-7, with D unclear. The CDR3 spans 13 residues. The V gene's germline CDR1 is ENHRY and CDR2 SYGVKD. Deletions cut 3 bases from V and 3 bases from J, with 9 bases between. The DNA for the CDR3 is TGTGCCATCAGTGATAAGGGAAACTACGAGCAGTACTTC. Translating it yields CAISDKGNYEQYF.

The chain joins TRBV30 to TRBJ2-3; 7 bases map to TRBD1. Per germline, CDR1 GTSNPN and CDR2 SVGIG (reference sequence). CDR3 length: 15 residues. V dropped 2 bases and J dropped 8; count of bases not matched to a gene: 13. The CDR3 sequence: CAWSSGGAPRTTQYF. The CDR3 coding sequence is TGTGCCTGGAGTTCAGGGGGAGCTCCCCGGACTACGCAGTATTTT.

V gene TRBV5-5 combines with J gene TRBJ1-3; D may be TRBD1 (5 bases). Per germline, CDR1 SGHKS and CDR2 YYEKEE (reference sequence). The CDR3 totals 14 residues. Between the trimmed V and J ends, which lost 2 bases and 4 bases, there was a span of 10 bases. The CDR3 sequence is CASSLWGAGNTIYF. The CDR3 DNA follows: TGTGCCAGCAGCTTATGGGGCGCCGGAAACACCATATATTTT. Combining the CDR3 with reference TRBV5-5 and TRBJ1-3 gives the whole variable domain DAGVTQSPTHLIKTRGQQVTLRCSPISGHKSVSWYQQVLGQGPQFIFQYYEKEERGRGNFPDRFSARQFPNYSSELNVNALLLGDSALYLCASSLWGAGNTIYFGEGSWLTVV.

This chain connects TRBV4-1 to TRBJ2-1; TRBD2 agrees at 8 bases. Germline CDR1 MGHRA, CDR2 YSYEKL. The length of the CDR3 is 16 residues. V shed 4 bases and J 8 bases; nucleotides not matched to a gene: 13. The CDR3: CASSLDNTGGSDEQFF. The DNA for the CDR3 is TGCGCCAGCAGCCTGGACAACACGGGAGGGAGTGATGAGCAGTTCTTC.

The J gene is TRBJ2-7, the V gene TRBV6-6, with no clear D. Germline loops: CDR1 MNHNY, CDR2 SVGAGI (reference sequence). Between the trimmed V and J ends, which lost 6 bases and 9 bases, there was a span of 12 bases. There are 11 residues in the CDR3. In nucleotides, the CDR3 is TGTGCCAGCAGGGATTATTTAAGGCAGTACTTC. It codes for CASRDYLRQYF.

This clone was recorded once. The chain has TRBV7-7 and TRBJ2-1; the match to TRBD2 covers 13 bases. J gave up 4 bases and V 5 bases, and 8 bases lay outside the gene matches. The CDR3 loop spans 17 amino acids. Looked up from germline, CDR1 is SSHAT and CDR2 is FNYEAQ (reference sequence). CDR3 residues: CASSGTSGRAGYNEQFF. The CDR3 DNA reads as TGTGCCAGCAGCGGAACTAGCGGGAGGGCGGGTTACAATGAGCAGTTCTTC. The full variable domain, in which reference TRBV7-7 and TRBJ2-1 provide the parts outside the CDR3, is GAGVSQSPRYKVTKRGQDVTLRCDPISSHATLYWYQQALGQGPEFLTYFNYEAQPDKSGLPSDRFSAERPEGSISTLTIQRTEQRDSAMYRCASSGTSGRAGYNEQFFGPGTRLTVL.

The V gene is TRBV28, the J gene TRBJ2-1; TRBD2 aligns across 12 bases. Germline CDR1 is MDHEN and CDR2 is SYDVKM. The CDR3 is 15 amino acids. Germline trimming cut 5 bases from V and 8 bases from J; bases unmatched to any gene: 7. CDR3 nucleotides: TGTGCCAGCAGTCCTAGCGGGAGGGCCTATTATGAGCAGTTCTTC. Its translation is CASSPSGRAYYEQFF.

The J gene is TRBJ2-7, the V gene TRBV7-9; possible D gene TRBD2, 5 bases. Germline CDR1 SEHNR, CDR2 FQNEAQ (reference sequence). This CDR3 is built from 12 residues. V was cut by 5 bases and J by 6 bases, with 11 bases left in between. CDR3 in amino acids: CASSTSVVEQYF. DNA of the CDR3: TGTGCCAGCAGCACTAGTGTGGTCGAGCAGTACTTC.

The chain has TRBV19 and TRBJ1-1; 7 nucleotides agree with TRBD1. Germline trimming cut 7 bases from V and 2 bases from J; bases unmatched to any gene: 10. This CDR3 contains 15 residues. Germline V lookup: CDR1 LNHDA, CDR2 SQIVND (reference sequence). The CDR3 sequence: CASKLDRTGNTEAFF. CDR3 bases: TGTGCCAGTAAACTAGATAGGACAGGTAACACTGAAGCTTTCTTT.

The chain couples TRBV27 to TRBJ1-5; a possible D gene is TRBD1 (6 bases). Germline V CDR1 and CDR2: MNHEY, SMNVEV (reference sequence). Trimming left V 2 bases short and J 3 bases short, with 17 bases between. The CDR3 runs 17 residues. CDR3 bases: TGTGCCAGCAGTTTAGTCGTGACAGGCGAACTCAATCAGCCCCAGCATTTT. Translation: CASSLVVTGELNQPQHF.

The chain is built from TRBV29-1 and TRBJ1-2; D gene ambiguous. CDR1 SQVTM and CDR2 ANQGSEA come from the germline V gene. Trimming removed 7 bases at V and 1 base at J, with 7 bases between. This CDR3 has 11 residues. The CDR3 region has the DNA TGCAGCGACCTGGATAACTATGGCTACACCTTC. This codes for CSDLDNYGYTF. Looking up the rest from reference TRBV29-1 and TRBJ1-2 gives the full variable domain: SAVISQKPSRDICQRGTSLTIQCQVDSQVTMMFWYRQQPGQSLTLIATANQGSEATYESGFVIDKFPISRPNLTFSTLTVSNMSPEDSSIYLCSDLDNYGYTFGSGTRLTVV.

This clone was seen a handful of times. Additional DNA sequences in this sample encode the identical CDR3. The V gene is TRBV29-1, the J gene TRBJ1-1; 8 nucleotides line up with TRBD1. This CDR3 is built from 13 residues. The V segment lost 6 bases and the J segment 4 bases; nucleotides outside the gene matches: 7. Germline lookup yields CDR1 SQVTM and CDR2 ANQGSEA. The CDR3 DNA follows: TGCAGCGTCAGCAGGGGGCGGGTCACTGAAGCTTTCTTT. Amino acid sequence: CSVSRGRVTEAFF.

This clone was detected only once. This rearrangement joins TRBV10-1 to TRBJ2-5, with TRBD2 matching over 7 bases. The V gene's germline CDR1 is WNHNN and CDR2 SYGVQD (reference sequence). This CDR3 is built from 15 residues. V was clipped by 0 bases and J by 3 bases; unmatched bases: 4. CDR3: CASSESASGKETQYF. The CDR3 DNA reads TGCGCCAGCAGTGAGTCGGCTAGCGGTAAAGAGACCCAGTACTTC.

The CDR3 here is CASRSGQGNYGYTF. As DNA, the CDR3 is TGTGCCAGCAGGAGCGGGCAGGGGAACTATGGCTACACCTTC. The chain joins TRBV6-5 to TRBJ1-2; the D gene is possibly TRBD1 (6 bases). Germline V gives CDR1 MNHEY, CDR2 SVGAGI. This CDR3 spans 14 amino acids. V dropped 6 bases and J dropped 2 bases, with 13 bases sitting between them.

This chain uses TRBV5-4 with TRBJ2-1; 10 bases are shared with TRBD2. V lost 0 bases and J lost 2; bases outside the gene matches: 2. There are 16 residues in the CDR3. Germline V gene lookup returns CDR1 SGHNT and CDR2 YYREEE (reference sequence). The CDR3 DNA reads as TGTGCCAGCAGCTTGGGGACTAGCGGTCCCTACAATGAGCAGTTCTTC. Its translation is CASSLGTSGPYNEQFF.

CDR3 DNA: TGTGCCAGCAGCTCCCGGACTAGCGGGATAGATACGCAGTATTTT. Amino acids: CASSSRTSGIDTQYF. The V and J genes are TRBV7-2 and TRBJ2-3; 12 bases match TRBD2. The CDR3 loop spans 15 amino acids. V lost 4 bases and J lost 5; bases outside the gene matches: 4. The germline gives CDR1 SGHTA, CDR2 FQGNSA.

The chain combines TRBV18 with TRBJ2-5; D is undetermined. The germline V gene has CDR1 KGHSH and CDR2 LQKENI. The V end was cut by 2 bases, the J end by 5 bases, with 9 bases between. The CDR3 runs to 13 residues. CDR3 sequence (DNA): TGTGCCAGCTCACCAAGGTCAGGCGAGACCCAGTACTTC. This encodes CASSPRSGETQYF.

The rearrangement uses TRBV28 and TRBJ2-6; D not resolved. Germline V CDR1 and CDR2: MDHEN, SYDVKM. This CDR3 is built from 15 residues. The V end lost 6 bases, the J end lost 0 bases, and 9 bases lay between the germline ends. The CDR3 DNA is TGTGCCAGCAGCATCGACAACTCTGGGGCCAACGTCCTGACTTTC. Encoded protein: CASSIDNSGANVLTF.

CDR3 protein: CASSQEGLQGGLYGYTF. The CDR3 nucleotides read TGTGCCAGCAGCCAAGAAGGTCTGCAGGGGGGACTCTATGGCTACACCTTC. The chain combines TRBV5-4 with TRBJ1-2, with 7 nucleotides matching TRBD1. Germline V gene data show CDR1 as SGHNT and CDR2 as YYREEE (reference sequence). V was clipped by 4 bases and J by 4 bases; unmatched bases: 16. The CDR3 is 17 residues long. The variable domain in full, with the rest retrieved from reference TRBV5-4 and TRBJ1-2, is ETGVTQSPTHLIKTRGQQVTLRCSSQSGHNTVSWYQQALGQGPQFIFQYYREEENGRGNFPPRFSGLQFPNYSSELNVNALELDDSALYLCASSQEGLQGGLYGYTFGSGTRLTVV.

V and J are TRBV5-6 and TRBJ1-1, with a tentative D call TRBD1 (5 bases). This CDR3 has 14 residues. The V and J ends lost 6 bases and 0 bases respectively, with 12 bases between them. Germline assignment: CDR1 SGHDT and CDR2 YYEEEE. The CDR3 DNA follows: TGTGCCAGCAAGGTTGAGGGGTTGAACACTGAAGCTTTCTTT. It yields the protein CASKVEGLNTEAFF.

This chain connects TRBV7-9 to TRBJ1-1; D is perhaps TRBD1 (6 bases). The germline V gene encodes CDR1 SEHNR and CDR2 FQNEAQ (reference sequence). This CDR3 has 14 amino acids. V was clipped by 5 bases and J by 0 bases, with 10 bases between them. In DNA form, the CDR3 reads TGTGCCAGCAGCGCCTGGACAGTGAACACTGAAGCTTTCTTT. Translated, it gives CASSAWTVNTEAFF.

J is TRBJ2-1 and V is TRBV7-8; 7 bases are a match to TRBD2. Germline values: CDR1 SGHVS, CDR2 FQNEAQ. This CDR3 contains 15 residues. With 7 bases clipped from V and 5 bases from J, the junction kept 11 bases outside the gene matches. CDR3 loop: CASTFSTSRDNEQFF. The DNA for the CDR3 is TGTGCCAGCACCTTTTCGACTAGCAGGGACAATGAGCAGTTCTTC.

The V gene is TRBV19, the J gene TRBJ2-2; TRBD2 matches 7 bases. The trim removed 5 bases at V and 3 bases at J, leaving 6 bases unmatched. Germline lookup yields CDR1 LNHDA and CDR2 SQIVND (reference sequence). This CDR3 is built from 15 residues. CDR3 residues: CASSLEGGDTGELFF. The CDR3 bases are TGTGCCAGTAGTCTCGAGGGAGGGGACACCGGGGAGCTGTTTTTT. The whole variable domain, filled in from reference TRBV19 and TRBJ2-2, reads DGGITQSPKYLFRKEGQNVTLSCEQNLNHDAMYWYRQDPGQGLRLIYYSQIVNDFQKGDIAEGYSVSREKKESFPLTVTSAQKNPTAFYLCASSLEGGDTGELFFGEGSRLTVL.